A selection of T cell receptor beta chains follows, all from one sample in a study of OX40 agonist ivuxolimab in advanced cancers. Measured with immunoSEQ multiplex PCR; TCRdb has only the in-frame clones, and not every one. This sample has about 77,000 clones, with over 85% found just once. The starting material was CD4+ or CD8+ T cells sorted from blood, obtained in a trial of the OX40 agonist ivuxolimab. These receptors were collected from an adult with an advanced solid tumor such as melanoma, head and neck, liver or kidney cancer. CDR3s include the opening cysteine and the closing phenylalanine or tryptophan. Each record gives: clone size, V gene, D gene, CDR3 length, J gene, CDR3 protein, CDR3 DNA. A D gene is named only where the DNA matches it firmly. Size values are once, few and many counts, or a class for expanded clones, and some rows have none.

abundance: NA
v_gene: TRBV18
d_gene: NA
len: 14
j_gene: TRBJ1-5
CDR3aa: CASSPGAVNQPQHF
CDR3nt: TGTGCCAGCTCACCCGGGGCAGTCAATCAGCCCCAGCATTTT

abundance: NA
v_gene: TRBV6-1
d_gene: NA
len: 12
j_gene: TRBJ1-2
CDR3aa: CASSDREGGYTF
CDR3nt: TGTGCCAGCAGTGACAGGGAGGGAGGCTACACCTTC

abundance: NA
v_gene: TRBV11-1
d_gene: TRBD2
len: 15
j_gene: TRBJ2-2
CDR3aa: CATALAGRGTGELFF
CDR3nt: TGTGCCACCGCCCTAGCGGGAAGAGGGACCGGGGAGCTGTTTTTT

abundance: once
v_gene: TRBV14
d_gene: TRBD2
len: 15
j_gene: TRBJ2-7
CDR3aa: CASSRAGGGAYEQYF
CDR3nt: TGTGCCAGCAGCCGCGCGGGAGGGGGGGCCTACGAGCAGTACTTC

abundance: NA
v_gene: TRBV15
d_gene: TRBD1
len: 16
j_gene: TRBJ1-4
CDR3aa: CATSSRQGSTNEKLFF
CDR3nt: TGTGCCACCAGCTCTCGACAGGGGTCGACTAATGAAAAACTGTTTTTT

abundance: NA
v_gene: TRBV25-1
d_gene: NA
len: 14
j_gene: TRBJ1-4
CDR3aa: CASSLWGGREKLFF
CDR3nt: TGTGCCAGCAGTCTATGGGGGGGACGAGAAAAACTGTTTTTT

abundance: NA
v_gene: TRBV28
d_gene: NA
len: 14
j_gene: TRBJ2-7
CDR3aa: CASSPQQATYEQYF
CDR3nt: TGTGCCAGCAGTCCCCAGCAGGCGACCTACGAGCAGTACTTC

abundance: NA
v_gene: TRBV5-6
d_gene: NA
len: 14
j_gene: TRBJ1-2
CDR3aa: CASSLAGLTDGYTF
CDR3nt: TGTGCCAGCAGCTTGGCAGGGTTAACTGATGGCTACACCTTC

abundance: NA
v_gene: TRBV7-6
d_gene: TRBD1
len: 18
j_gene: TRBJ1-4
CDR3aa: CASSLWDRGRKTNEKLFF
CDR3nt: TGTGCCAGCAGCTTATGGGACAGGGGACGGAAGACTAATGAAAAACTGTTTTTT

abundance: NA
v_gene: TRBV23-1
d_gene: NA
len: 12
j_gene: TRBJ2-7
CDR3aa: CARGPTPSEQYF
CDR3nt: TGCGCCAGGGGCCCAACACCTTCCGAGCAGTACTTC

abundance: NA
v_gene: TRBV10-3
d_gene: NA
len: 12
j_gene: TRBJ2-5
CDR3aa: CAISPREETQYF
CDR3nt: TGTGCCATCAGCCCGCGAGAAGAGACCCAGTACTTC

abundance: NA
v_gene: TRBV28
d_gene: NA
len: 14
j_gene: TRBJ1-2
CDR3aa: CASSSYSGWGGYTF
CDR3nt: TGTGCCAGCAGTTCATACTCAGGGTGGGGTGGCTACACCTTC

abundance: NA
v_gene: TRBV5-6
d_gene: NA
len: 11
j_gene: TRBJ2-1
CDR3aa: CASSGHNEQFF
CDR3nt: TGTGCCAGCAGTGGCCACAATGAGCAGTTCTTC

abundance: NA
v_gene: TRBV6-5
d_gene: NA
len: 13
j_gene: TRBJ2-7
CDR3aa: CASRRDIFGEQYF
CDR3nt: TGTGCCAGCAGACGGGACATTTTTGGGGAGCAGTACTTC

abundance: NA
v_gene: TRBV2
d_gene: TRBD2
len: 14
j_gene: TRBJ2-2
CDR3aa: CASSVAGFTGELFF
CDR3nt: TGTGCCAGCAGCGTAGCGGGATTTACCGGGGAGCTGTTTTTT

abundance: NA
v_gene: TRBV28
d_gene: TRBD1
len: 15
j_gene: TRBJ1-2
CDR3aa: CASASGGSLNYGYTF
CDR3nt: TGTGCCAGCGCCTCAGGGGGCTCCCTCAACTATGGCTACACCTTC

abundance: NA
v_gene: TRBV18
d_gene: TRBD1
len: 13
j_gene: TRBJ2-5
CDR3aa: CASSPTGLVTQYF
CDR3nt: TGTGCCAGCTCACCGACAGGGTTAGTGACCCAGTACTTC

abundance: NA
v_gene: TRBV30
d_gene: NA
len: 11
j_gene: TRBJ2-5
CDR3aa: CAWRAEETQYF
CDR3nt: TGTGCCTGGAGGGCGGAAGAGACCCAGTACTTC

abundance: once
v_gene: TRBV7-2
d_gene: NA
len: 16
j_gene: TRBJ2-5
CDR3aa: CASSPHSGAGLETQYF
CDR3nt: TGTGCCAGCAGCCCTCACTCTGGTGCGGGACTAGAGACCCAGTACTTC

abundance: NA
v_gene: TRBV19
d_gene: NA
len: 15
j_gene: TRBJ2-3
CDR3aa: CASRMASGRTDTQYF
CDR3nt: TGTGCCAGTAGAATGGCCAGCGGACGCACAGATACGCAGTATTTT

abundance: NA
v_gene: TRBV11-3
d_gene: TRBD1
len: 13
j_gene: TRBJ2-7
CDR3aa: CASSVDGTALTDF
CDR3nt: TGTGCCAGCAGCGTCGACGGGACAGCCCTTACGGACTTC

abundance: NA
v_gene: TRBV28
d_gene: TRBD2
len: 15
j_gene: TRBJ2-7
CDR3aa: CASSLQLAGAYEQYF
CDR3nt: TGTGCCAGCAGTTTACAGCTAGCGGGTGCGTACGAGCAGTACTTC

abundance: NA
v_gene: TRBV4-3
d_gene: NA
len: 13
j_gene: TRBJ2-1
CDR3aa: CASSTQGIAEQFF
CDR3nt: TGCGCCAGCAGCACCCAGGGTATTGCTGAGCAGTTCTTC

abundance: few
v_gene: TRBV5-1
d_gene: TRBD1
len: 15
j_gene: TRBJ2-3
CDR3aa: CASSLTGGLTDTQYF
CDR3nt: TGCGCCAGCAGCTTGACAGGGGGCCTTACAGATACGCAGTATTTT

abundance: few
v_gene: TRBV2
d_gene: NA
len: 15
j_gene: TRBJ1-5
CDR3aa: CASRGKEGGNQPQHF
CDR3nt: TGTGCCAGCAGGGGAAAGGAAGGCGGCAATCAGCCCCAGCATTTT

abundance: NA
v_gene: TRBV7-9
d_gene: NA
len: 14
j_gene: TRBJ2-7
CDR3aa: CASSLAGAHYEQYF
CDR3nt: TGTGCCAGCAGCTTAGCTGGAGCGCACTACGAGCAGTACTTC

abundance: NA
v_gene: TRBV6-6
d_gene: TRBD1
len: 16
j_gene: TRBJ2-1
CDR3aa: CASSYRSTGELNEQFF
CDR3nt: TGTGCCAGCAGTTACCGTTCCACAGGGGAATTAAATGAGCAGTTCTTC

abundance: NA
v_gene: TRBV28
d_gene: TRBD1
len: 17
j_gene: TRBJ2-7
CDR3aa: CASNPSGQGALNYEQYF
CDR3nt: TGTGCCAGCAACCCATCGGGACAGGGCGCGTTAAACTACGAGCAGTACTTC

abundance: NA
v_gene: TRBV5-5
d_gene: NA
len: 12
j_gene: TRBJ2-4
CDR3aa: CASGHWNSIQYF
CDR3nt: TGTGCCAGCGGCCACTGGAACAGCATTCAGTACTTC

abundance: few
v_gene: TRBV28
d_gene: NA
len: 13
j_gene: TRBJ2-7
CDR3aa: CASSWTVPYEQYF
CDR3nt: TGTGCCAGCAGTTGGACAGTCCCTTACGAGCAGTACTTC

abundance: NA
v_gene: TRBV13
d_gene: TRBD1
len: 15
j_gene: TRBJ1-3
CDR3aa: CASSLEPGQGNTIYF
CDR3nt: TGTGCCAGCAGCTTAGAACCGGGACAGGGAAACACCATATATTTT

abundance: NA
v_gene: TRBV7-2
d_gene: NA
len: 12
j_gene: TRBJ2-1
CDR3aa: CASSLVEGEQFF
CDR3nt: TGTGCCAGCAGCTTAGTGGAAGGTGAGCAGTTCTTC

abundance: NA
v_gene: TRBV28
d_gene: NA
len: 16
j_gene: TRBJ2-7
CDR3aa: CASRPRGAGASYEQYF
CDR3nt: TGTGCCAGCAGACCAAGAGGGGCGGGCGCCTCCTACGAGCAGTACTTC

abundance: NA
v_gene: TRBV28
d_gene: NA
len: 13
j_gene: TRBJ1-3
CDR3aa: CASSLSMGNTIYF
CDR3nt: TGTGCCAGCAGTTTATCCATGGGAAACACCATATATTTT

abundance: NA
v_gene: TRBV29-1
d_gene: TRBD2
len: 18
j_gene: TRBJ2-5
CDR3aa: CSVALAGAPGWIQETQYF
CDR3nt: TGCAGCGTCGCCCTAGCGGGAGCCCCAGGGTGGATACAAGAGACCCAGTACTTC

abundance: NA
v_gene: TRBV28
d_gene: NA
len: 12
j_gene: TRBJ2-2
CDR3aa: CASRTSAGELFF
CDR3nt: TGTGCCAGCAGAACCTCGGCCGGGGAGCTGTTTTTT

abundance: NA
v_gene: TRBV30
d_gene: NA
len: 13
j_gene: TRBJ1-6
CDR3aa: CAWTSRGSSPLHF
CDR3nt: TGTGCCTGGACCTCGAGAGGGAGTTCACCCCTCCACTTT

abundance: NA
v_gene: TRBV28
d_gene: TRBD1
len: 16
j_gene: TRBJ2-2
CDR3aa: CASRTPGQGITGELFF
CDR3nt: TGTGCCAGCAGGACTCCGGGACAGGGGATCACCGGGGAGCTGTTTTTT

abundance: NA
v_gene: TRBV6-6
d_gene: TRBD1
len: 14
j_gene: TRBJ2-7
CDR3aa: CASSDPDRGYEQYF
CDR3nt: TGTGCCAGCAGTGACCCGGACAGGGGGTACGAGCAGTACTTC

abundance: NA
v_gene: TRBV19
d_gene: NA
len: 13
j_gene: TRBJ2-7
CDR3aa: CASGGPVSPLQYF
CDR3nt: TGTGCCAGTGGCGGGCCAGTATCACCGTTGCAGTACTTC

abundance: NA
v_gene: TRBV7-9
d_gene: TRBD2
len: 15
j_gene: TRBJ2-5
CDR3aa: CASSLGAGGKETQYF
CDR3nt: TGTGCCAGCAGCTTAGGGGCGGGAGGAAAAGAGACCCAGTACTTC

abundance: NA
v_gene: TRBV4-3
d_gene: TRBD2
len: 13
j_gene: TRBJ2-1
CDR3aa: CASLLAGANEQFF
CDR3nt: TGCGCCAGTTTGCTAGCGGGAGCCAATGAGCAGTTCTTC

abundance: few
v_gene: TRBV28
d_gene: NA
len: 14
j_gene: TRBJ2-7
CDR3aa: CASTTDRRAYEQYF
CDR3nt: TGTGCCAGCACTACAGACAGGCGAGCCTACGAGCAGTACTTC

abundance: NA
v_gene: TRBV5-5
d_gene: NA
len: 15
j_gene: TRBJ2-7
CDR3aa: CASSYGTSESYEQYF
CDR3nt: TGTGCCAGCAGCTATGGGACATCAGAGTCCTACGAGCAGTACTTC